The 23 T cell receptor beta chains presented below share a single source sample, sequenced in a study of Ad26.COV2.S vaccination and SARS-CoV-2 variants. The treatment denotes: about 20 received Ad26.COV2.S at low or high dose, single or two shots; roughly five received placebo; per-sample allocation not given. Samples came from day 63 after the first vaccine or placebo injection. Sequenced by immunoSEQ multiplex PCR; TCRdb stores in-frame clones only, minus some. The profile shows over 350,000 clones, approximately 86% of them singletons. The material sequenced was peripheral blood, taken in a trial of Ad26.COV2.S vaccine versus placebo. These receptors originate from a person between 18 and 65 years old who received the Ad26.COV2.S COVID-19 vaccine or a placebo.

Here the CDR3 DNA reads TGTGCCAGCAGCTCCCCGGGCGCTGCCTACGAGCAGTACTTC. Its translation is CASSSPGAAYEQYF. V is TRBV7-2 and J is TRBJ2-7; D is unclear. Looked up from germline, CDR1 is SGHTA and CDR2 is FQGNSA. V lost 4 bases, J lost 2 bases, and 12 bases lay in between. This CDR3 has 14 residues.

This clone has only one observation. The genes are TRBV25-1 and TRBJ1-2; D is undetermined. The V end was cut by 10 bases, the J end by 2 bases, with 8 bases between. This CDR3 is built from 11 residues. Germline CDR1 is MGHDK and CDR2 is SYGVNS. The DNA of the CDR3 is TGTGCCACCGGATACAACTATGGCTACACCTTC. As protein: CATGYNYGYTF.

The J gene is TRBJ1-1, the V gene TRBV6-2 or TRBV6-3; 8 positions match TRBD1. The CDR3 has 15 amino acids. Germline-derived CDR1 and CDR2 are MNHEY and SVGEGT. V gave up 5 bases and J gave up 5 bases; unmatched junction bases: 10. As DNA, the CDR3 is TGTGCCAGCAGTCGACTTGCAACAGGGGGAACTGAAGCTTTCTTT. Its translation is CASSRLATGGTEAFF.

This chain joins TRBV12-5 and TRBJ2-5, with D perhaps TRBD2 (6 bases). V gave up 1 base and J gave up 6 bases, with 9 bases separating them. Germline V gives CDR1 LGHNT, CDR2 FRNRAP. CDR3 length equals 13 residues. CDR3 loop: CASGLGDSKTQYF. CDR3 in DNA: TGTGCTAGTGGTTTGGGGGACTCGAAGACCCAGTACTTC.

Note on this clone: At the DNA level, this CDR3 is encoded by other sequences in the same sample as well. This rearrangement joins TRBV5-1 to TRBJ1-1; no reliable D call. The CDR3 is 11 residues long. Germline V gene sequence: CDR1 SGHRS, CDR2 YFSETQ. V lost 2 bases, J lost 5 bases, and 4 bases lay in between. CDR3 DNA: TGCGCCAGCAGCTTAGGAACTGAAGCTTTCTTT. It translates to CASSLGTEAFF.

The V gene is TRBV2, the J gene TRBJ2-4, with TRBD1 as a possible D gene (6 bases). V was clipped by 6 bases and J by 0 bases, with 12 bases between them. CDR1 is SNHLY, CDR2 FYNNEI, per germline. The CDR3 has 15 amino acids. This chain's CDR3 is CASSATGIAKNIQYF. CDR3 bases: TGTGCCAGCAGCGCTACAGGGATAGCCAAAAACATTCAGTACTTC.

This chain joins TRBV7-8 and TRBJ2-7, with TRBD1 as a possible D gene (6 bases). The germline CDR1 and CDR2 sequences are SGHVS and FQNEAQ. V dropped 1 base and J dropped 4 bases, with 17 bases sitting between them. The CDR3 totals 16 residues. CDR3 bases: TGTGCCAGCAGCTTAGATACTCGGGGAGACAGGTACGAGCAGTACTTC. Amino acids: CASSLDTRGDRYEQYF.

On this clone: The sample holds other DNA sequences that translate to the same CDR3. The V call is TRBV19, the J call TRBJ2-2; D is uncertain. The germline V and J ends were trimmed by 2 bases and 4 bases, with 2 bases remaining between them. CDR1 and CDR2 from the germline V gene are LNHDA and SQIVND (reference sequence). There are 12 residues in the CDR3. CDR3 sequence: CASSISTGELFF. The DNA for the CDR3 is TGTGCCAGTAGTATATCCACCGGGGAGCTGTTTTTT.

For this clone: This CDR3 is also generated by other DNA sequences in the sample. The chain links TRBV5-1 to TRBJ1-4; TRBD1 agrees at 7 bases. In germline, CDR1 is SGHRS, CDR2 YFSETQ. There are 14 residues in the CDR3. J was trimmed by 7 bases and V by 0 bases; bases with no gene match: 3. CDR3 bases: TGCGCCAGCAGCTTGGGCCAGGGGGGTGAAAAACTGTTTTTT. It specifies CASSLGQGGEKLFF.

The chain is built from TRBV7-9 and TRBJ1-1, with D unclear. Germline CDR1 and CDR2: SEHNR and FQNEAQ (reference sequence). V lost 3 bases to trimming and J lost 0 bases, with 8 bases between them. There are 14 residues in the CDR3. CDR3 DNA: TGTGCCAGCAGCTTGGGAGCCATGAACACTGAAGCTTTCTTT. Protein sequence: CASSLGAMNTEAFF.

The chain carries TRBV5-4 and TRBJ2-3; tentative D call: TRBD2 (6 bases). The CDR3 spans 14 residues. CDR1 SGHNT and CDR2 YYREEE come from the germline V gene (reference sequence). V lost 4 bases, J lost 0 bases, and 9 bases lay in between. The CDR3 protein is CASSPTSSTDTQYF. The CDR3 region has the DNA TGTGCCAGCAGCCCGACTAGTAGCACAGATACGCAGTATTTT.

The chain uses TRBV7-2 and TRBJ2-1; 12 bases align to TRBD2. CDR1 and CDR2 from the germline V gene are SGHTA and FQGNSA. This CDR3 has 16 residues. V dropped 2 bases and J dropped 4; count of bases not matched to a gene: 3. CDR3 loop: CASSLRGTSGYNEQFF. The CDR3, as DNA: TGTGCCAGCAGCTTAAGAGGGACTAGCGGGTACAATGAGCAGTTCTTC.

DNA of the CDR3: TGTGCCAGCAGCTTACACAGGGATATTACTGAAGCTTTCTTT. Translated: CASSLHRDITEAFF. The chain uses TRBV7-2 and TRBJ1-1; D perhaps matches TRBD1 (6 bases). This CDR3 contains 14 residues. Trimming took 2 bases from V and 5 from J, leaving 12 bases between them. CDR1 is SGHTA, CDR2 FQGNSA, per germline.

The chain recombines TRBV5-4 with TRBJ1-2, with 9 bases aligning to TRBD1. Germline loops: CDR1 SGHNT, CDR2 YYREEE (reference sequence). CDR3 length equals 15 residues. Germline trimming cut 2 bases from V and 4 bases from J; bases unmatched to any gene: 6. DNA for the CDR3: TGTGCCAGCAGCTTTGGGACAGGGCGGGCCTATGGCTACACCTTC. Residues: CASSFGTGRAYGYTF. Full variable domain (outside the CDR3, taken from reference TRBV5-4 and TRBJ1-2): ETGVTQSPTHLIKTRGQQVTLRCSSQSGHNTVSWYQQALGQGPQFIFQYYREEENGRGNFPPRFSGLQFPNYSSELNVNALELDDSALYLCASSFGTGRAYGYTFGSGTRLTVV.

The chain combines TRBV2 with TRBJ2-7; D possibly corresponds to TRBD2 (5 bases). The ends were cut back, 3 bases at V and 5 bases at J, with 11 bases in the middle. Per germline, CDR1 SNHLY and CDR2 FYNNEI. The CDR3 consists of 13 residues. In nucleotides, the CDR3 is TGTGCCAGCAGTGATGAGGGTTTCGACGAGCAGTACTTC. This sequence encodes CASSDEGFDEQYF.

CDR3 coding DNA: TGTGCCAGCGCAGGACAGGGTGTGACTGAAGCTTTCTTT. Translation: CASAGQGVTEAFF. This chain joins TRBV11-2 and TRBJ1-1; TRBD1 aligns across 8 bases. CDR1 and CDR2 (germline): SGHAT, FQNNGV. CDR3 length: 13 amino acids. Trimming at V came to 8 bases and at J to 5 bases, leaving 7 bases not matched to a gene.

The chain joins TRBV10-3 to TRBJ2-2; D remains ambiguous. Germline assignment: CDR1 ENHRY and CDR2 SYGVKD. This CDR3 has 12 residues. The ends were cut back, 6 bases at V and 7 bases at J, with 9 bases in the middle. CDR3 DNA sequence: TGTGCCATCAGCGCACTTGGCGGGGAGCTGTTTTTT. This codes for CAISALGGELFF.

J is TRBJ2-7 and V is TRBV6-5; 7 nucleotides match TRBD1. The ends lost 6 bases at V and 7 bases at J; junction bases unmatched: 12. Germline CDR1 and CDR2: MNHEY and SVGAGI. There are 14 residues in the CDR3. The CDR3 nucleotides are TGTGCCAGCAGAACCGGGACAGCCTTTGGAGAGCAGTACTTC. It codes for CASRTGTAFGEQYF.

The chain links TRBV7-8 to TRBJ1-4; no firm D call. The CDR3 is 14 amino acids. V was cut by 0 bases and J by 4 bases, with 6 bases left in between. Germline V lookup: CDR1 SGHVS, CDR2 FQNEAQ. CDR3 loop: CASSLAQRNEKLFF. The CDR3 DNA sequence: TGTGCCAGCAGCTTAGCGCAGCGTAATGAAAAACTGTTTTTT.

The chain uses TRBV18 and TRBJ2-1; TRBD2 matches at 10 bases. V was clipped by 3 bases and J by 6 bases; unmatched bases: 8. The CDR3 contains 16 residues. The germline V gene encodes CDR1 KGHSH and CDR2 LQKENI. The CDR3 nucleotides read TGTGCCAGCTCACCGTCAATAGCGGGGGGCTTCAATGAGCAGTTCTTC. Protein product: CASSPSIAGGFNEQFF.

This chain connects TRBV7-9 to TRBJ1-6, with TRBD1 identical over 12 bases. This CDR3 has 15 residues. V shed 0 bases and J 9 bases; nucleotides not matched to a gene: 0. CDR1 is SEHNR, CDR2 FQNEAQ, per germline (reference sequence). CDR3 residues: CASSLAGQGASPLHF. CDR3 coding DNA: TGTGCCAGCAGCTTAGCGGGACAGGGGGCTTCACCCCTCCACTTT.

This clone was seen a few times. The gene calls are TRBV10-3 and TRBJ1-2, with 9 nucleotides matching TRBD1. In germline, CDR1 is ENHRY, CDR2 SYGVKD. V lost 4 bases to trimming and J lost 5 bases; unmatched junction nucleotides: 11. The CDR3 sequence is 16 residues long. CDR3 nucleotides: TGTGCCATCAGTGGCGGTTTTGGACAGGGGAGTTATGGCTACACCTTC. It is translated as CAISGGFGQGSYGYTF.

The V gene is TRBV4-1, the J gene TRBJ1-5; D is ambiguous. The V gene's germline CDR1 is MGHRA and CDR2 YSYEKL. The CDR3 is 18 residues long. Trimming removed 1 base at V and 0 bases at J, with 16 bases between. CDR3 amino acids: CASSQAYSGSYSNQPQHF. CDR3 nucleotides: TGCGCCAGCAGCCAAGCTTATTCGGGATCTTATAGCAATCAGCCCCAGCATTTT.